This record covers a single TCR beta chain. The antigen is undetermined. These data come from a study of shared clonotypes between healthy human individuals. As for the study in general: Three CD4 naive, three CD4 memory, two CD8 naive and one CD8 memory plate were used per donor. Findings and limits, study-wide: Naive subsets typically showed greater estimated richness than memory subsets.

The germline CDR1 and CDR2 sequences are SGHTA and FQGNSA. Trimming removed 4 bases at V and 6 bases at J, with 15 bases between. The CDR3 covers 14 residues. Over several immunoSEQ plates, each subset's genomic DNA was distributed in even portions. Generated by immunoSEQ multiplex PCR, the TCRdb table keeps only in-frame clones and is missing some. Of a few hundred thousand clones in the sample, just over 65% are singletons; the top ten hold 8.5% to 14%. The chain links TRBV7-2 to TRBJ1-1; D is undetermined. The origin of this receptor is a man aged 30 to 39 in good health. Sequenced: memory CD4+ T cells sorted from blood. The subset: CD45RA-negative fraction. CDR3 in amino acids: CASSSIVPDAEAFF. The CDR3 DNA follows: TGTGCCAGCAGCTCTATAGTCCCAGACGCTGAAGCTTTCTTT.